This T cell receptor beta chain comes out of a study of T cell clones after liver transplantation. The CDR3 is made up of 13 amino acids. V shed 6 bases and J shed 4 bases, with 13 bases lying between them. The germline CDR1 and CDR2 sequences are MDHEN and SYDVKM. Repertoires were generated with immunoSEQ multiplex PCR, while TCRdb's copy carries only in-frame clones and drops some. Among about 85,000 clones listed, 82% were seen once. The chain combines TRBV28 with TRBJ2-7; D unclear. This sample comprised CD4+ T cells from blood, obtained approximately 45 months after liver transplant. This TCR derives from a human patient who received a liver transplant. Some T cells here may be from the graft donor. The CDR3 here is CASSTVEAYEQYF. DNA of the CDR3: TGTGCCAGCAGCACCGTTGAGGCGTACGAGCAGTACTTC.